The 15 T cell receptor beta chains in this list originate from one sample, sequenced in a study of human T cells and chemical hapten exposure. Time point in this sample: pre-sensitization, week 0. Treatment in this sample: therapeutic diphenylcyclopropenone sensitization with weekly scalp DPC. TCRdb redid the calling of the RACE reads with MiXCR, one entry per CDR3 protein. The sample holds roughly 100,000 distinct CDR3 sequences, 10% to 11% seen once. The sample was whole blood, taken in connection with sensitization to the hapten diphenylcyclopropenone (DPC). Source of these receptors: a woman aged 55-69 years with alopecia areata. Some clones in this sample may be carry-over from other donors' samples.

At least ten counts were recorded for this clonotype. V gene TRBV4-1 combines with J gene TRBJ1-2; no definite D call. V dropped 2 bases and J dropped 5 bases, with 9 bases sitting between them. Germline V gene lookup returns CDR1 MGHRA and CDR2 YSYEKL. The CDR3 is 13 amino acids. The CDR3 DNA follows: TGCGCCAGCAGCCAAAGCTCACTGTATGGCTACACCTTC. Protein sequence: CASSQSSLYGYTF.

The chain employs TRBV20-1 and TRBJ2-3; TRBD2 agrees at 8 bases. CDR3 size: 15 residues. With 3 bases clipped from V and 4 bases from J, the junction kept 9 bases outside the gene matches. Germline-derived CDR1 and CDR2 are DFQATT and SNEGSKA (reference sequence). The CDR3 bases are TGCAGTGCTAGCTTTAGCGGGGTAGGTGCAGATACGCAGTATTTT. Translation: CSASFSGVGADTQYF.

This clonotype was observed at least ten times. The chain carries TRBV19 and TRBJ2-1, with 8 bases aligning to TRBD2. The CDR3 extends over 15 amino acids. The V gene's germline CDR1 is LNHDA and CDR2 SQIVND (reference sequence). V was pared by 3 bases and J by 9 bases, with 10 bases of the junction left unmatched. The CDR3 spells CASSIQTSAGAEQFF. CDR3 in DNA: TGTGCCAGTAGTATCCAGACTTCAGCGGGGGCTGAGCAGTTCTTC.

The rearrangement links TRBV27 to TRBJ2-7; TRBD2 matches at 7 bases. The CDR3 has 13 amino acids. CDR1 MNHEY and CDR2 SMNVEV come from the germline V gene (reference sequence). Trimming took 7 bases from V and 0 from J; bases not matched to a gene: 3. The CDR3 region is CASKAGDSYEQYF. The CDR3 nucleotides read TGTGCCAGCAAGGCGGGGGACTCCTACGAGCAGTACTTC.

V and J are TRBV14 and TRBJ2-7; D gene unclear. Germline CDR1 and CDR2: SGHDN and FVKESK. The ends were cut back, 5 bases at V and 3 bases at J, with 14 bases in the middle. The CDR3 spans 14 residues. CDR3 DNA sequence: TGTGCCAGCAGCAGAAGAAGTCCAAACTACGAGCAGTACTTC. It codes for CASSRRSPNYEQYF.

This clonotype has ten or more counts. The V call is TRBV11-2, the J call TRBJ1-1, with 8 bases matching TRBD1. With 1 base clipped from V and 0 bases from J, the junction kept 7 bases outside the gene matches. Looked up from germline, CDR1 is SGHAT and CDR2 is FQNNGV. The CDR3 consists of 17 residues. Here the CDR3 reads CASSLVRQGALNTEAFF. CDR3 sequence (DNA): TGTGCCAGCAGCTTAGTCCGGCAGGGGGCTCTGAACACTGAAGCTTTCTTT.

The chain uses TRBV5-1 and TRBJ1-1; TRBD1 matches 8 bases. V shed 2 bases and J 1 base; nucleotides not matched to a gene: 4. This CDR3 comprises 15 residues. Per the germline V gene, CDR1 is SGHRS and CDR2 is YFSETQ. DNA for the CDR3: TGCGCCAGCAGCTTCTTACAGGGGGGGAACACTGAAGCTTTCTTT. It codes for CASSFLQGGNTEAFF.

The V call is TRBV20-1, the J call TRBJ1-5; 7 nucleotides agree with TRBD1. There are 13 residues in the CDR3. Germline assignment: CDR1 DFQATT and CDR2 SNEGSKA (reference sequence). Trimming cost V 3 bases and J 4 bases; bases outside gene matches: 3. CDR3 sequence reads: CSARSGGNQPQHF. CDR3 bases: TGCAGTGCTAGGTCAGGGGGTAATCAGCCCCAGCATTTT.

This chain uses TRBV29-1 with TRBJ2-1, with 8 nucleotides matching TRBD2. The CDR3 has 13 residues. V was clipped by 3 bases and J by 13 bases; unmatched bases: 11. The germline CDR1 and CDR2 sequences are SQVTM and ANQGSEA. CDR3 nucleotides: TGCAGCGTTGACGCGGGAGGCGCCGCCACCCAGTTCTTC. Residues: CSVDAGGAATQFF.

This chain links TRBV5-1 with TRBJ2-2, with TRBD1 identical over 8 bases. The CDR3 sequence is 16 residues long. After removal of 4 bases from V and 3 bases from J, the junction contained 8 bases not matched to a gene. Looked up from germline, CDR1 is SGHRS and CDR2 is YFSETQ. The CDR3 sequence is CASSRQGRRYTGELFF. The CDR3 DNA is TGCGCCAGCAGCCGACAGGGGCGTAGGTACACCGGGGAGCTGTTTTTT.

At least ten counts were recorded for this clonotype. The chain joins TRBV7-9 to TRBJ2-3; D gene uncertain. CDR1 is SEHNR, CDR2 FQNEAQ, per germline (reference sequence). Trimming removed 3 bases from V and 4 bases from J, with 11 bases in between. The CDR3 length is 14 residues. CDR3 in DNA: TGTGCCAGCAGCTTCCGACAAGCCGCAGATACGCAGTATTTT. Residues: CASSFRQAADTQYF.

This clonotype is labeled medium-sized (0.01 to 0.1%). The genes are TRBV6-4 and TRBJ1-1, with D perhaps matching TRBD1 (5 bases). V gave up 6 bases and J gave up 6 bases, with 14 bases separating them. This CDR3 spans 13 amino acids. CDR1 MRHNA and CDR2 SNTAGT come from the germline V gene. The CDR3, as DNA: TGTGCCAGCAGCGGACAACCGGGGGCTGAAGCTTTCTTT. Amino acids: CASSGQPGAEAFF.

This clonotype came up a few times. This chain uses TRBV4-1 with TRBJ1-4, with unresolved D. V was pared by 3 bases and J by 8 bases, with 7 bases between. The CDR3 runs 12 residues. The germline gives CDR1 MGHRA, CDR2 YSYEKL. CDR3 residues: CASSHEHEKLFF. The CDR3, as DNA: TGCGCCAGCAGCCATGAACACGAAAAACTGTTTTTT.

The chain carries TRBV7-3 and TRBJ2-7; the D call may be TRBD1 or TRBD2 (5 bases each). This CDR3 spans 13 amino acids. V gave up 5 bases and J gave up 6 bases, with 14 bases separating them. Germline CDR1 is SGHTA and CDR2 is FQGTGA. CDR3 DNA: TGTGCCAGCAGCCCCCCGGGGCAGGGCGAGCAGTACTTC. It codes for CASSPPGQGEQYF.

In its sample, this clonotype was seen a few times. This chain uses TRBV7-9 with TRBJ1-4; D is undetermined. V was shortened by 5 bases and J by 7 bases, with 17 bases between the two germline ends. The CDR3 consists of 15 residues. The germline CDR1 and CDR2 sequences are SEHNR and FQNEAQ (reference sequence). CDR3 loop: CASSPVRGSGEKLFF. For the CDR3, the DNA is TGTGCCAGCAGCCCCGTTCGTGGCTCGGGTGAAAAACTGTTTTTT. Together with reference TRBV7-9 and TRBJ1-4, the CDR3 gives the full variable domain: DTGVSQNPRHKITKRGQNVTFRCDPISEHNRLYWYRQTLGQGPEFLTYFQNEAQLEKSRLLSDRFSAERPKGSFSTLEIQRTEQGDSAMYLCASSPVRGSGEKLFFGSGTQLSVL.